The 13 T cell receptor beta chains below all came from one sample that was sequenced in a study of shared clonotypes between healthy human individuals. The method was immunoSEQ multiplex PCR; TCRdb's version includes in-frame clones alone and lacks a portion of them. The sample records roughly 2.4 million clones, about 94% being singletons. What was sequenced was naive CD4+ T cells sorted from blood. Subset in this sample: CD45RA+ positively selected. The receptors come from a man between 18 and 29 years old in good health.

This clone was counted once. At one end, the junction sequence differs from germline, possibly due to a read error. This rearrangement joins TRBV30 to TRBJ1-5; 8 nucleotides line up with TRBD1. The CDR3 spans 13 residues. CDR1 and CDR2 (germline): GTSNPN, SVGIG (reference sequence). This CDR3 is CAWHAGGNQPQHF. CDR3 nucleotides: TGTGCCTGGCACGCAGGGGGCAACCAGCCCCAGCATTTT.

The chain recombines TRBV5-1 with TRBJ1-4; TRBD1 matches at 7 bases. Germline V lookup: CDR1 SGHRS, CDR2 YFSETQ. CDR3 length equals 15 residues. With 5 bases clipped from V and 0 bases from J, the junction kept 4 bases outside the gene matches. As DNA, the CDR3 is TGCGCCAGCAGACCCCAGGGGGCAACTAATGAAAAACTGTTTTTT. Protein sequence: CASRPQGATNEKLFF.

V gene TRBV21-1 combines with J gene TRBJ2-3; the DNA was not used to check the table's D call, TRBD1. TRBV21-1 is reported as a pseudogene. This CDR3 spans 17 amino acids. Here the CDR3 DNA reads TGTGCCAGCGGTACGTTGTCCCCAGGGATACGCACAGATACGCAGTATTTT. Its translation: CASGTLSPGIRTDTQYF.

The chain uses TRBV6-1 and TRBJ2-7; D unresolved. The CDR3 loop spans 16 amino acids. The V gene lost 2 bases and the J gene lost 3 bases, with 17 bases spanning the gap. In germline, CDR1 is MNHNS, CDR2 SASEGT. The CDR3 reads CASSERRYGADYEQYF. DNA of the CDR3: TGTGCCAGCAGTGAAAGGCGATACGGAGCCGACTACGAGCAGTACTTC.

The CDR3, as DNA: TGCGCCAGTTCTCCAACCGGGACAGCGAACACCGGGGAGCTGTTTTTT. This codes for CASSPTGTANTGELFF. The rearrangement joins TRBV4-1 to TRBJ2-2; 7 bases agree with TRBD1. Per germline, CDR1 MGHRA and CDR2 YSYEKL. The V and J ends lost 9 bases and 0 bases, in that order; junction bases with no gene match: 10. CDR3 length equals 16 residues.

The chain recombines TRBV7-2 with TRBJ1-5, with a tentative D call TRBD1 (5 bases). Per germline, CDR1 SGHTA and CDR2 FQGNSA. The CDR3 spans 15 residues. The V end lost 4 bases, the J end lost 1 base, and 11 bases lay between the germline ends. The CDR3 nucleotides are TGTGCCAGCAGCTGGACAAGCCAGAGCAATCAGCCCCAGCATTTT. Its protein product is CASSWTSQSNQPQHF.

The chain couples TRBV2 to TRBJ1-2; TRBD1 aligns across 8 bases. The CDR3 spans 14 residues. Unmatched junction bases numbered 5, after V lost 4 bases and J lost 4 bases. The V gene's germline CDR1 is SNHLY and CDR2 FYNNEI. The CDR3 sequence is CASSVTGAVYGYTF. The CDR3 region has the DNA TGTGCCAGCAGTGTGACAGGGGCGGTCTATGGCTACACCTTC.

The chain joins TRBV2 to TRBJ2-3; D might be TRBD1 or TRBD2, each matching 5 bases. In germline, CDR1 is SNHLY, CDR2 FYNNEI. This CDR3 has 14 amino acids. The V and J ends lost 6 bases and 0 bases respectively, with 10 bases between them. CDR3 nucleotide sequence: TGTGCCAGCAGCTCGGGACCCAGCACAGATACGCAGTATTTT. Protein sequence: CASSSGPSTDTQYF.

Remarks on this clone: The sample carries other DNA sequences with the same CDR3. The rearrangement uses TRBV4-1 and TRBJ2-5; D is perhaps TRBD1 (6 bases). CDR1 MGHRA and CDR2 YSYEKL come from the germline V gene. V gave up 0 bases and J gave up 5 bases, with 10 bases separating them. This CDR3 spans 14 amino acids. The CDR3 loop is CASSQDRGRETQYF. The CDR3 DNA sequence: TGCGCCAGCAGCCAAGACAGGGGACGGGAGACCCAGTACTTC.

In the case of this clone: Other nucleotide sequences in the sample specify the same CDR3. V usage is TRBV4-3 and J usage is TRBJ2-5; 9 bases are a match to TRBD1. The CDR3 consists of 15 residues. The germline V gene has CDR1 LGHNA and CDR2 YSLEER. V lost 0 bases and J lost 5; bases outside the gene matches: 4. The DNA for the CDR3 is TGCGCCAGCAGCCAAGAATACAGGGGGCGGGAGACCCAGTACTTC. Its protein is CASSQEYRGRETQYF.

Worth noting for this clone: Other nucleotide sequences from this sample produce the same CDR3. V gene TRBV6-5 combines with J gene TRBJ1-5; D might be TRBD1 (5 bases). The CDR3 loop spans 13 amino acids. V gave up 4 bases and J gave up 3 bases, with 7 bases separating them. Germline CDR1 and CDR2: MNHEY and SVGAGI. In DNA form, the CDR3 reads TGTGCCAGCAGTTCGGGACCCAATCAGCCCCAGCATTTT. It is translated as CASSSGPNQPQHF.

This clone has just one count. Here the CDR3 reads CATRNDAATYEQYF. In nucleotides, the CDR3 is TGTGCCACGCGAAATGACGCGGCCACCTACGAGCAGTACTTC. V is TRBV2 and J is TRBJ2-7, with D unresolved. Trimming removed 10 bases from V and 2 bases from J, with 18 bases in between. This CDR3 comprises 14 residues. The germline gives CDR1 SNHLY, CDR2 FYNNEI. Together with reference TRBV2 and TRBJ2-7, the CDR3 gives the full variable domain: EPEVTQTPSHQVTQMGQEVILRCVPISNHLYFYWYRQILGQKVEFLVSFYNNEISEKSEIFDDQFSVERPDGSNFTLKIRSTKLEDSAMYFCATRNDAATYEQYFGPGTRLTVT.

This sequence joins TRBV27 and TRBJ1-6; TRBD1 matches 8 bases. Germline CDR1 is MNHEY and CDR2 is SMNVEV (reference sequence). Unmatched junction bases numbered 9, after V lost 5 bases and J lost 0 bases. The CDR3 is made up of 18 amino acids. The CDR3 nucleotides are TGTGCCAGCAGTCGTTCAGGGGGCGCGAGCTCCTATAATTCACCCCTCCACTTT. This encodes CASSRSGGASSYNSPLHF.